This T cell receptor (beta chain) was documented in a study of long-term antiretroviral therapy in people with HIV. This CDR3 region has 15 residues. CDR1 is LNHDA and CDR2 is SQIVND in the germline V gene (reference sequence). Between the trimmed V and J ends, which lost 1 base and 5 bases, there was a span of 12 bases. Every participant with HIV received treatment in the United States. Every specimen provided about 1-10 million cryopreserved PBMC before DNA extraction took place. About this clone: The target antigen is unknown.

Study-wide points: Whichever time point was examined, clones expanded before ART dominated the repertoire. The study found narrower CDR3 length ranges in HIV repertoires than in controls.

At the survey level, the v3.0 immunoSEQ assay was run. Assay: immunoSEQ multiplex PCR; the TCRdb copy retains only in-frame clones and omits some. The table has tens of thousands of clones, nearly 90% seen once. The receptor's source is a man aged 18 to 35 with HIV. The chain has TRBV19 and TRBJ1-5; D call uncertain. The sample here was unsorted PBMCs, taken 1.1 years after starting antiretroviral therapy. This chain's CDR3 is CASSIGGPYHQPQHF. The CDR3 bases are TGTGCCAGTAGTATAGGTGGACCCTACCATCAGCCCCAGCATTTT. Filled out from reference TRBV19 and TRBJ1-5, the complete variable domain reads DGGITQSPKYLFRKEGQNVTLSCEQNLNHDAMYWYRQDPGQGLRLIYYSQIVNDFQKGDIAEGYSVSREKKESFPLTVTSAQKNPTAFYLCASSIGGPYHQPQHFGDGTRLSIL.